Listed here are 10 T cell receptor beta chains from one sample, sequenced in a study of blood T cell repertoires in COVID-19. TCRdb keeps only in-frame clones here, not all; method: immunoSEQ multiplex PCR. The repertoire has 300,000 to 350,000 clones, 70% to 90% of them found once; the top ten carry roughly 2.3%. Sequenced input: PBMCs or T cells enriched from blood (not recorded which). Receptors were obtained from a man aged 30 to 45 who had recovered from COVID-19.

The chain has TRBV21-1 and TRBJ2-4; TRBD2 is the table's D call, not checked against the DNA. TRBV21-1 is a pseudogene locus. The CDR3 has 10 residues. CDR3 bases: TGTGCCAGCATCCGTGACATTCAGTACTTC. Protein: CASIRDIQYF.

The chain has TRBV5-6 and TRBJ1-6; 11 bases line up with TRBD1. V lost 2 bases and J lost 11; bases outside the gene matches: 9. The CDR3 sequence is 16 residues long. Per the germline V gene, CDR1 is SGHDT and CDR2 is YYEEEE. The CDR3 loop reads CASSFTSGTGGTPLHF. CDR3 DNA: TGTGCCAGCAGCTTTACCTCCGGGACAGGGGGAACACCCCTCCACTTT.

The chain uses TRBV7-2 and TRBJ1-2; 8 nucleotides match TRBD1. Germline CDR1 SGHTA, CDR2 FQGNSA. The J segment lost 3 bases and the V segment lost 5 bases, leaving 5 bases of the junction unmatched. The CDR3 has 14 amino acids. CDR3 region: CASSPQGQDYGYTF. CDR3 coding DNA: TGTGCCAGCAGCCCTCAGGGACAGGACTATGGCTACACCTTC.

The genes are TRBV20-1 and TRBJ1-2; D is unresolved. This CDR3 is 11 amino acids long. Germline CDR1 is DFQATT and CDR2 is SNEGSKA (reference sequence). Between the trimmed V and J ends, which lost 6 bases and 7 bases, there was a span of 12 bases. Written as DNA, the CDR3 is TGCAGTGCGAGGGTAATGAGTGGCTACACCTTC. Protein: CSARVMSGYTF.

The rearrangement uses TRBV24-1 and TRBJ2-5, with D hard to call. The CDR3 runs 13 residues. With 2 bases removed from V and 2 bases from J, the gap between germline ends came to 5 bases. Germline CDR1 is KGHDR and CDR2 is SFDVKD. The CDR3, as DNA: TGTGCCACCAGTGATTGGCAGCAAGAGACCCAGTACTTC. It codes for CATSDWQQETQYF.

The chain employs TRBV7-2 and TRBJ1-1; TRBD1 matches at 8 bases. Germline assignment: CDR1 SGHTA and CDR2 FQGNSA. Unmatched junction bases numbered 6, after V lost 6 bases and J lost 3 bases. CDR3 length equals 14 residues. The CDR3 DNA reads TGTGCCAGCAGTTCACAGGGGGGAGACACTGAAGCTTTCTTT. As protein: CASSSQGGDTEAFF.

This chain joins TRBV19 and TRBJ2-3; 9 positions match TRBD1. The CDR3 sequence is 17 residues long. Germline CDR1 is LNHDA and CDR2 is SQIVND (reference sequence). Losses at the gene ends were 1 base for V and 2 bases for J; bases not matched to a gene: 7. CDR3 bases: TGTGCCAGTAGTATAGGTCTCGGACAGGGGCTCACAGATACGCAGTATTTT. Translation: CASSIGLGQGLTDTQYF.

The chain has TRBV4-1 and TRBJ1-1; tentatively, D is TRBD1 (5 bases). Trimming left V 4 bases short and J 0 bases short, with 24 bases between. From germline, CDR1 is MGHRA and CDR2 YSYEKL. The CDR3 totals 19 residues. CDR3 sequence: CASSREIRRGGRMNTEAFF. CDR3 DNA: TGCGCCAGCAGCCGGGAAATCCGGAGGGGAGGGAGGATGAACACTGAAGCTTTCTTT.

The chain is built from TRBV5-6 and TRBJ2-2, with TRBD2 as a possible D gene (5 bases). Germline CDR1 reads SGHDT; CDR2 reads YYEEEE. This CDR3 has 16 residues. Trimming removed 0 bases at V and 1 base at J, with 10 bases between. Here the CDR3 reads CASSLGLALNTGELFF. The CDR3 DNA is TGTGCCAGCAGCTTGGGGCTAGCCCTGAACACCGGGGAGCTGTTTTTT.

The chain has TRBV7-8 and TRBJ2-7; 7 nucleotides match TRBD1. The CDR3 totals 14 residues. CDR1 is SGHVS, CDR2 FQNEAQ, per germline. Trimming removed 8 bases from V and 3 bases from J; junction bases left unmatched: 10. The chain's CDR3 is CASHGGQTFYEQYF. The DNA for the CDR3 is TGTGCCAGCCATGGGGGACAGACATTCTACGAGCAGTACTTC.